A single sample is the source of the 11 T cell receptor beta chains below, sequenced in a study of CD4 T cells in relation to SARS-CoV-2 and coronaviruses. Method: immunoSEQ multiplex PCR; TCRdb's copy keeps in-frame clones and lacks some. The data show approximately 50,000 clones, about 92% seen once. Sample: naive CD4+ T cells from PBMCs. The subset denotes: naive CD4+ T cells isolated by negative enrichment. All receptors derive from an adult with COVID-19.

The chain carries TRBV4-2 and TRBJ1-1, with D unclear. The CDR3 spans 16 residues. Trimming took off 1 base at V and 1 base at J, with 13 bases between the two ends. Germline V gene data show CDR1 as LGHNA and CDR2 as YNFKEQ. The CDR3, as DNA: TGTGCCAGCAGCCAAGGCGCCGGACTTACGAACACTGAAGCTTTCTTT. Translation gives CASSQGAGLTNTEAFF.

This sequence joins TRBV2 and TRBJ1-4; tentative D call: TRBD1 (5 bases). Trimming removed 3 bases from V and 5 bases from J, with 16 bases in between. This CDR3 has 16 residues. Germline V gives CDR1 SNHLY, CDR2 FYNNEI. The CDR3 DNA is TGTGCCAGCAGTGAGAATGGGGCAGGTGGGAATGAAAAACTGTTTTTT. Its translation is CASSENGAGGNEKLFF.

The chain is built from TRBV2 and TRBJ1-3, with TRBD1 matching 7 bases. The germline V gene encodes CDR1 SNHLY and CDR2 FYNNEI. V shed 6 bases, J shed 0 bases, and the junction held 2 bases outside the gene matches. CDR3 length: 14 amino acids. The CDR3 protein is CASRGTVSGNTIYF. The CDR3 nucleotides are TGTGCCAGCAGAGGGACAGTCTCTGGAAACACCATATATTTT.

This chain links TRBV18 with TRBJ2-3; D is possibly TRBD2 (5 bases). Germline loops: CDR1 KGHSH, CDR2 LQKENI. The CDR3 spans 15 residues. V lost 2 bases to trimming and J lost 1 base, with 10 bases between them. CDR3 residues: CASSPTSGRTDTQYF. In DNA form, the CDR3 reads TGTGCCAGCTCACCAACCAGCGGCCGCACAGATACGCAGTATTTT.

The chain recombines TRBV9 with TRBJ2-3; 8 bases are shared with TRBD2. The CDR3 spans 16 residues. J lost 4 bases, V lost 1 base, and 8 bases had no gene match. The germline gives CDR1 SGDLS, CDR2 YYNGEE. Here the CDR3 reads CASSVWDSGVPDTQYF. DNA for the CDR3: TGTGCCAGCAGCGTATGGGATAGCGGGGTTCCAGATACGCAGTATTTT.

The chain has TRBV7-2 and TRBJ2-5, with D tentatively TRBD1 (5 bases). This CDR3 is built from 13 residues. Per the germline V gene, CDR1 is SGHTA and CDR2 is FQGNSA. Trimming cost V 3 bases and J 4 bases, with 9 bases left between them. The CDR3, as DNA: TGTGCCAGCAGCTTTGACAGAACAGAGACCCAGTACTTC. This sequence encodes CASSFDRTETQYF. The full variable domain, completed using reference TRBV7-2 and TRBJ2-5, is GAGVSQSPSNKVTEKGKDVELRCDPISGHTALYWYRQSLGQGLEFLIYFQGNSAPDKSGLPSDRFSAERTGGSVSTLTIQRTQQEDSAVYLCASSFDRTETQYFGPGTRLLVL.

V and J are TRBV6-5 and TRBJ2-7; weak D call: TRBD2 (5 bases). The CDR3 sequence is 11 residues long. Trimming stripped 7 bases from V and 6 bases from J, with 10 bases between. Germline V lookup: CDR1 MNHEY, CDR2 SVGAGI. The CDR3 region has the DNA TGTGCCAGCACCTCGGGAATCGAGCAGTACTTC. Translated: CASTSGIEQYF.

Only one count was recorded for this clone. The chain couples TRBV11-2 to TRBJ2-1; D not resolved. The CDR3 covers 14 residues. Trimming removed 0 bases from V and 8 bases from J, with 11 bases in between. Looked up from germline, CDR1 is SGHAT and CDR2 is FQNNGV. The CDR3 sequence: CASSLDRAFDEQFF. For the CDR3, the DNA is TGTGCCAGCAGCTTAGATAGGGCCTTCGATGAGCAGTTCTTC.

This chain links TRBV12-3 or TRBV12-4 with TRBJ1-5; D is uncertain. V was cut by 6 bases and J by 4 bases, with 10 bases left in between. This CDR3 has 13 residues. The CDR3 region has the DNA TGTGCCAGCAGCTTGGGTAGGAATCAGCCCCAGCATTTT. Its translation: CASSLGRNQPQHF.

The chain employs TRBV19 and TRBJ2-3; tentative D call: TRBD2 (5 bases). CDR3 length: 17 residues. V lost 5 bases and J 0 bases, leaving 18 bases between the germline ends. Germline CDR1 is LNHDA and CDR2 is SQIVND (reference sequence). CDR3 coding DNA: TGTGCCAGTAGTTCTCCGACTCGGGGTAGTAGCACAGATACGCAGTATTTT. It translates to CASSSPTRGSSTDTQYF.

The rearrangement joins TRBV5-1 to TRBJ2-3; D ambiguous. The CDR3 runs 15 residues. Deletions cut 3 bases from V and 3 bases from J, with 14 bases between. The germline V gene has CDR1 SGHRS and CDR2 YFSETQ. As DNA, the CDR3 is TGCGCCAGCAGCTCGGTGGGCGGTCGGACAGATACGCAGTATTTT. This gives the protein CASSSVGGRTDTQYF.